Listed below are T cell receptor beta chains from one sample, sequenced in a study of cytomegalovirus exposure and HLA in healthy donors. Using immunoSEQ multiplex PCR, the repertoire was profiled, and TCRdb retains in-frame clones only, with some absent. In the table there are about 110,000 clones, 70% to 80% of which are singletons. The sequencing input was PBMCs. These receptors were obtained from a young woman in good health and CMV-seropositive. Both conserved end residues are part of each CDR3. The order of the fields is D gene, J gene, V gene, clone size, CDR3 DNA, CDR3 protein. The D gene is left open where the match is weak. The size of a clone is reported for some rows only, either as once, few or many, or as a class for expanded clones.

d_call: -
j_call: TRBJ2-1
v_call: TRBV5-6
clone_size: -
cdr3_nt: TGTGCCAGCAGCTTGGGGGACAAGCAGTTCTTC
cdr3_aa: CASSLGDKQFF

d_call: -
j_call: TRBJ1-1
v_call: TRBV2
clone_size: -
cdr3_nt: TGTGCCAGCAGTCAGGCAGGGACTTCCACTGAAGCTTTCTTT
cdr3_aa: CASSQAGTSTEAFF

d_call: -
j_call: TRBJ2-1
v_call: TRBV11-2
clone_size: -
cdr3_nt: TGTGCCAGCAGCCCCGTTTCCTACAATGAGCAGTTCTTC
cdr3_aa: CASSPVSYNEQFF

d_call: TRBD1
j_call: TRBJ1-1
v_call: TRBV14
clone_size: -
cdr3_nt: TGTGCCAGCAGCCACTTGGACAGGATGAACACTGAAGCTTTCTTT
cdr3_aa: CASSHLDRMNTEAFF

d_call: -
j_call: TRBJ1-2
v_call: TRBV27
clone_size: -
cdr3_nt: TGTGCCAGCATCTCCCCCGGGGGGGATGATAGTGGCTACACCTTC
cdr3_aa: CASISPGGDDSGYTF

d_call: TRBD1
j_call: TRBJ2-2
v_call: TRBV5-4
clone_size: -
cdr3_nt: TGTGCCAGTAACAGGGGGTTAGGCACCGGGGAGCTGTTTTTT
cdr3_aa: CASNRGLGTGELFF

d_call: TRBD1
j_call: TRBJ2-4
v_call: TRBV5-1
clone_size: -
cdr3_nt: TGCGCCAGCAGCTTGCGAGGGGGCATGGGTGACATTCAGTACTTC
cdr3_aa: CASSLRGGMGDIQYF

d_call: TRBD1
j_call: TRBJ2-6
v_call: TRBV28
clone_size: -
cdr3_nt: TGTGCCAGCAGTCCTCCGGGACAGGGGATTGGGGCCAACGTCCTGACTTTC
cdr3_aa: CASSPPGQGIGANVLTF

d_call: TRBD1
j_call: TRBJ2-7
v_call: TRBV11-1
clone_size: -
cdr3_nt: TGTGCCAGCAGTCGGGACAGGCCCAACGAGCAGTACTTC
cdr3_aa: CASSRDRPNEQYF

d_call: -
j_call: TRBJ2-5
v_call: TRBV28
clone_size: -
cdr3_nt: TGTGCCAGCAGTTTGTCTCAAGAGACCCAGTACTTC
cdr3_aa: CASSLSQETQYF

d_call: -
j_call: TRBJ2-2
v_call: TRBV7-6
clone_size: -
cdr3_nt: TGTGCCAGCAACCCAGCGCCGGGACTCCCGACCGGGGAGCTGTTTTTT
cdr3_aa: CASNPAPGLPTGELFF

d_call: -
j_call: TRBJ2-3
v_call: TRBV7-6
clone_size: -
cdr3_nt: TGTGCCAGCAGCCCCCGGCCCCTAGCGTTAACTGATACGCAGTATTTT
cdr3_aa: CASSPRPLALTDTQYF

d_call: -
j_call: TRBJ1-5
v_call: TRBV19
clone_size: -
cdr3_nt: TGTGCCAGTAGTATAGCAGGGCGTATGGGTCAGCCCCAGCATTTT
cdr3_aa: CASSIAGRMGQPQHF

d_call: TRBD2
j_call: TRBJ2-7
v_call: TRBV11-2
clone_size: -
cdr3_nt: TGTGCCAGCAGCCCCGAAGGGAGGGGCGCCTCCTACGAGCAGTACTTC
cdr3_aa: CASSPEGRGASYEQYF

d_call: TRBD1
j_call: TRBJ2-3
v_call: TRBV7-3
clone_size: -
cdr3_nt: TGTGCCAGCAGCTTCCAGGGGGCGGCGTCAGATACGCAGTATTTT
cdr3_aa: CASSFQGAASDTQYF

d_call: -
j_call: TRBJ2-7
v_call: TRBV11-3
clone_size: once
cdr3_nt: TGTGCCAGCAGCTTAGATCCAGCGAGCTCCTACGAGCAGTACTTC
cdr3_aa: CASSLDPASSYEQYF

d_call: -
j_call: TRBJ2-7
v_call: TRBV5-1
clone_size: -
cdr3_nt: TGCGCCAGCAGGGAAAACAGCTACGAGCAGTACTTC
cdr3_aa: CASRENSYEQYF

d_call: -
j_call: TRBJ2-1
v_call: TRBV5-6
clone_size: -
cdr3_nt: TGTGCCAGCAGCCTACCGGGACTTTACAATGAGCAGTTCTTC
cdr3_aa: CASSLPGLYNEQFF

d_call: -
j_call: TRBJ1-1
v_call: TRBV2
clone_size: -
cdr3_nt: TGTGCCAGCACGAGGGCCTCTGAAGCTTTCTTT
cdr3_aa: CASTRASEAFF

d_call: -
j_call: TRBJ2-1
v_call: TRBV5-1
clone_size: few
cdr3_nt: TGCGCCAGCAGCTTGGGCAGGGTAGACGGTGAGCAGTTCTTC
cdr3_aa: CASSLGRVDGEQFF

d_call: -
j_call: TRBJ1-1
v_call: TRBV21-1
clone_size: -
cdr3_nt: TGTGCCAGCAGCCCGCGTACTGAAGCTTTCTTT
cdr3_aa: CASSPRTEAFF

d_call: -
j_call: TRBJ1-5
v_call: TRBV6-6
clone_size: -
cdr3_nt: TGTGCCAGCAGTTTTAGCGGAGTGAATAGCAATCAGCCCCAGCATTTT
cdr3_aa: CASSFSGVNSNQPQHF

d_call: -
j_call: TRBJ2-3
v_call: TRBV4-1
clone_size: -
cdr3_nt: TGCGCCAGCAGCCAAGATCCCCAGGGATCAGATACGCAGTATTTT
cdr3_aa: CASSQDPQGSDTQYF

d_call: -
j_call: TRBJ1-1
v_call: TRBV28
clone_size: -
cdr3_nt: TGTGCCAGCAGGGGGGGTGGCACTGAAGCTTTCTTT
cdr3_aa: CASRGGGTEAFF

d_call: TRBD2
j_call: TRBJ2-3
v_call: TRBV11-3
clone_size: -
cdr3_nt: TGTGCCAGCAGCTTCGGCGGGAGGGGTGGGACAGATACGCAGTATTTT
cdr3_aa: CASSFGGRGGTDTQYF

d_call: TRBD1
j_call: TRBJ1-2
v_call: TRBV6-5
clone_size: -
cdr3_nt: TGTGCCAGCAGCTTCGGGACAGGGGTTGGCTACACCTTC
cdr3_aa: CASSFGTGVGYTF

d_call: -
j_call: TRBJ2-1
v_call: TRBV5-6
clone_size: -
cdr3_nt: TGTGCCAGCAGCTGGGGTAGCGTTGAGGGTGGGGAGCAGTTCTTC
cdr3_aa: CASSWGSVEGGEQFF

d_call: TRBD1
j_call: TRBJ1-1
v_call: TRBV9
clone_size: -
cdr3_nt: TGTGCCAGCAGCGAATTCCGGACAGGGGAAAGTTCAGCTTTCTTT
cdr3_aa: CASSEFRTGESSAFF

d_call: -
j_call: TRBJ1-2
v_call: TRBV30
clone_size: -
cdr3_nt: TGTGCCTGGAGTCCGCGGGGGCGCGGCTATGGCTACACCTTC
cdr3_aa: CAWSPRGRGYGYTF

d_call: TRBD1
j_call: TRBJ1-6
v_call: TRBV27
clone_size: -
cdr3_nt: TGTGCCAGCAGTGGGACAGGGGGCGCTTCCTATAATTCACCCCTCCACTTT
cdr3_aa: CASSGTGGASYNSPLHF

d_call: TRBD2
j_call: TRBJ2-2
v_call: TRBV5-4
clone_size: -
cdr3_nt: TGTGCCAGCAGCTCCCGAGCGGGGGAGAACACCGGGGAGCTGTTTTTT
cdr3_aa: CASSSRAGENTGELFF

d_call: TRBD1
j_call: TRBJ1-3
v_call: TRBV28
clone_size: -
cdr3_nt: TGTGCCAGCAGTTTACAGGGGGCGCGAGGCACCATATATTTT
cdr3_aa: CASSLQGARGTIYF

d_call: TRBD2
j_call: TRBJ2-1
v_call: TRBV5-1
clone_size: -
cdr3_nt: TGCGCCAGCAGCTTGACCCAACTAGCGGGAGCTAATGAGCAGTTCTTC
cdr3_aa: CASSLTQLAGANEQFF

d_call: TRBD2
j_call: TRBJ2-4
v_call: TRBV13
clone_size: -
cdr3_nt: TGTGCCAGCAGCTTATCCTTCAGGGAGGGAAACATTCAGTACTTC
cdr3_aa: CASSLSFREGNIQYF

d_call: TRBD1
j_call: TRBJ2-7
v_call: TRBV7-2
clone_size: -
cdr3_nt: TGTGCCAGCAGCTTAGCTAGGACAGGGCAAGAGCAGTACTTC
cdr3_aa: CASSLARTGQEQYF

d_call: TRBD1
j_call: TRBJ1-1
v_call: TRBV5-3
clone_size: -
cdr3_nt: TGTGCCAGAAGCGGAATCCAAGACAGGGGGGGTAATCGGAACACTGAAGCTTTCTTT
cdr3_aa: CARSGIQDRGGNRNTEAFF

d_call: TRBD1
j_call: TRBJ2-7
v_call: TRBV14
clone_size: once
cdr3_nt: TGTGCCAGCAGCCGGCAGGGGGTGTACGAGCAGTACTTC
cdr3_aa: CASSRQGVYEQYF

d_call: -
j_call: TRBJ1-5
v_call: TRBV9
clone_size: -
cdr3_nt: TGTGCCAGCAGCGTAGGAGGTAGCAATCAGCCCCAGCATTTT
cdr3_aa: CASSVGGSNQPQHF

d_call: -
j_call: TRBJ2-3
v_call: TRBV2
clone_size: -
cdr3_nt: TGTGCCAGCACCGTAGCCGACCCGCAGTATTTT
cdr3_aa: CASTVADPQYF

d_call: TRBD2
j_call: TRBJ2-5
v_call: TRBV9
clone_size: once
cdr3_nt: TGTGCCAGCATCCATCCGGGACTAGCGGGAGTGTTACAAGAGACCCAGTACTTC
cdr3_aa: CASIHPGLAGVLQETQYF